The 18 T cell receptor beta chains presented below share a single source sample, sequenced in a study of Ad26.COV2.S vaccination and SARS-CoV-2 variants. This sample's treatment: some 20 received Ad26.COV2.S at low or high dose, single or two shots; 5 received placebo; per-sample allocation not given. Each sample was drawn 63 days after the first injection (of vaccine or placebo). This table comes from immunoSEQ multiplex PCR, and its TCRdb copy is limited to in-frame clones, with some not included. The profile covers more than 300,000 clones, with about 87% appearing a single time and 6.4% taken by the ten largest. The sample in question was peripheral blood, obtained in a trial of Ad26.COV2.S vaccine versus placebo. All receptors derive from a person between 18 and 60 years old who received the Ad26.COV2.S COVID-19 vaccine or a placebo.

The V and J genes are TRBV11-2 and TRBJ1-1, with TRBD1 matching over 7 bases. Germline lookup yields CDR1 SGHAT and CDR2 FQNNGV. The CDR3 runs 16 residues. Trimming at V came to 1 base and at J to 5 bases, leaving 10 bases not matched to a gene. The CDR3 DNA follows: TGTGCCAGCAGCTTAGGAGTGAGAGGGGGCGGTACTGAAGCTTTCTTT. Protein sequence: CASSLGVRGGGTEAFF.

This clone occurred a few times. This rearrangement joins TRBV19 to TRBJ2-3; D ambiguous. Germline V gene sequence: CDR1 LNHDA, CDR2 SQIVND (reference sequence). Trimming took 3 bases from V and 1 from J, leaving 14 bases between them. CDR3 length: 16 residues. This chain's CDR3 is CASSMPPGAGTDTQYF. In DNA form, the CDR3 reads TGTGCCAGTAGTATGCCGCCAGGTGCTGGCACAGATACGCAGTATTTT.

As regards this clone: Different DNA sequences within this sample yield the same CDR3. This chain links TRBV7-3 with TRBJ2-5; D remains ambiguous. CDR3 length: 13 amino acids. CDR1 and CDR2 from the germline V gene are SGHTA and FQGTGA. Between the trimmed V and J ends, which lost 2 bases and 4 bases, there was a span of 8 bases. The CDR3 DNA reads TGTGCCAGCAGCTTAGGTGTGGGAGAGACCCAGTACTTC. Translating gives CASSLGVGETQYF.

The gene calls are TRBV28 and TRBJ1-2, with D tentatively TRBD1 (6 bases). The CDR3 contains 15 residues. V was pared by 10 bases and J by 4 bases, with 22 bases between. Germline CDR1 is MDHEN and CDR2 is SYDVKM. The CDR3 loop reads CAIQGLQGSVYGYTF. CDR3 nucleotide sequence: TGTGCCATCCAGGGACTACAGGGTAGTGTCTATGGCTACACCTTC.

This chain joins TRBV5-4 and TRBJ1-4; no clear D. The V end was cut by 4 bases, the J end by 0 bases, with 19 bases between. This CDR3 spans 18 amino acids. Germline CDR1 and CDR2: SGHNT and YYREEE (reference sequence). The DNA for the CDR3 is TGTGCCAGCAGCCGCAATGAGGGAGTGGGGTCAACTAATGAAAAACTGTTTTTT. Its translation is CASSRNEGVGSTNEKLFF.

The J gene is TRBJ2-3, the V gene TRBV10-3; 10 bases are a match to TRBD2. This CDR3 comprises 17 residues. Trimming cost V 6 bases and J 2 bases; bases outside gene matches: 11. The germline V gene encodes CDR1 ENHRY and CDR2 SYGVKD. CDR3 bases: TGTGCCATCAGAGAGGTCCCTAGCGGGAGCATCACAGATACGCAGTATTTT. Translated, it gives CAIREVPSGSITDTQYF.

In this sample, this clone turned up once. The chain couples TRBV13 to TRBJ1-1, with D perhaps matching TRBD1 (5 bases). CDR1 PRHDT and CDR2 FYEKMQ come from the germline V gene (reference sequence). The CDR3 runs 16 residues. V was cut by 0 bases and J by 4 bases, with 15 bases left in between. The DNA of the CDR3 is TGTGCCAGCAGCTTAGGCCCTTCGGCGGGGCGCACTGAAGCTTTCTTT. Amino acids: CASSLGPSAGRTEAFF.

Written as DNA, the CDR3 is TGTGCCAGCAAAAGGTCAGATACGCAGTATTTT. Translation gives CASKRSDTQYF. The V and J genes are TRBV6-5 and TRBJ2-3; D remains unclear. In germline, CDR1 is MNHEY, CDR2 SVGAGI. The CDR3 has 11 residues. The V and J ends lost 7 bases and 4 bases respectively, with 6 bases between them.

CDR3 residues: CATTWTSGPQYF. CDR3 sequence (DNA): TGTGCCACAACTTGGACTAGCGGGCCACAGTACTTC. The V call is TRBV10-3, the J call TRBJ2-7; TRBD2 agrees at 11 bases. From germline, CDR1 is ENHRY and CDR2 SYGVKD. The CDR3 has 12 amino acids. The ends lost 10 bases at V and 10 bases at J; junction bases unmatched: 9.

This chain's CDR3 is CASGQSGGVNEQFF. CDR3 DNA sequence: TGTGCCAGCGGGCAAAGCGGGGGGGTCAATGAGCAGTTCTTC. The gene calls are TRBV9 and TRBJ2-1, with 10 bases aligning to TRBD2. This CDR3 has 14 amino acids. In germline, CDR1 is SGDLS, CDR2 YYNGEE. J gave up 6 bases and V 7 bases, and 7 bases lay outside the gene matches.

The chain combines TRBV9 with TRBJ2-7; possibly TRBD2 for D (6 bases). V lost 7 bases and J lost 0, with 14 bases in between. This CDR3 comprises 14 residues. Germline CDR1 and CDR2: SGDLS and YYNGEE. DNA for the CDR3: TGTGCCAGCGGGGCGGGGCGATTCTCCTACGAGCAGTACTTC. Translation: CASGAGRFSYEQYF.

The chain employs TRBV27 and TRBJ1-5; no clear D gene. Germline values: CDR1 MNHEY, CDR2 SMNVEV (reference sequence). The CDR3 covers 18 residues. V shed 4 bases and J shed 2 bases, with 21 bases lying between them. The CDR3 sequence: CASSSRHPRVDRNQPQHF. The CDR3 DNA follows: TGTGCCAGCAGTTCTCGACATCCGAGGGTGGATCGCAATCAGCCCCAGCATTTT.

The V call is TRBV3-1 (or the pseudogene TRBV3-2), the J call TRBJ2-6; D not resolved. V lost 2 bases and J 3 bases, leaving 11 bases between the germline ends. This CDR3 has 16 residues. Germline CDR1 reads LGHDT; CDR2 reads YNNKEL (reference sequence). The CDR3 nucleotides are TGTGCCAGCAGCCAACACGTTGGGGATGGGGCCAACGTCCTGACTTTC. It codes for CASSQHVGDGANVLTF.

The chain combines TRBV19 with TRBJ2-3, with 10 positions matching TRBD2. V was clipped by 3 bases and J by 6 bases; unmatched bases: 6. CDR1 is LNHDA, CDR2 SQIVND, per germline (reference sequence). The CDR3 loop spans 15 amino acids. The CDR3 spells CASSIRTSGGDTQYF. CDR3 DNA: TGTGCCAGTAGTATCCGGACTAGCGGAGGTGATACGCAGTATTTT.

This clone was detected a few times. V usage is TRBV4-2 and J usage is TRBJ2-2, with D possibly TRBD2 on 6 matching bases. The length of the CDR3 is 16 residues. Per the germline V gene, CDR1 is LGHNA and CDR2 is YNFKEQ. V gave up 2 bases and J gave up 7 bases, with 17 bases separating them. CDR3 in amino acids: CASSQRFTSPDGELFF. As DNA, the CDR3 is TGTGCCAGCAGCCAAAGGTTTACTAGCCCCGACGGGGAGCTGTTTTTT.

The chain employs TRBV6-1 and TRBJ1-2; the D gene is possibly TRBD1 (5 bases). Per the germline V gene, CDR1 is MNHNS and CDR2 is SASEGT. The CDR3 runs to 14 residues. V was clipped by 3 bases and J by 2 bases, with 10 bases between them. CDR3 loop: CASSDRGENYGYTF. The CDR3 bases are TGTGCCAGCAGTGATCGGGGGGAAAACTATGGCTACACCTTC.

The rearrangement joins TRBV5-1 to TRBJ2-3; 7 bases line up with TRBD1. The CDR3 contains 14 residues. Germline CDR1 and CDR2: SGHRS and YFSETQ. The V segment lost 4 bases and the J segment 2 bases; nucleotides outside the gene matches: 4. CDR3 loop: CASSTGQYTDTQYF. For the CDR3, the DNA is TGCGCCAGCAGCACGGGACAGTACACAGATACGCAGTATTTT.

This clone was counted between two and nine times. The J gene is TRBJ2-2, the V gene TRBV10-3; a possible D gene is TRBD1 (5 bases). V shed 6 bases and J shed 0 bases, with 8 bases lying between them. Germline-derived CDR1 and CDR2 are ENHRY and SYGVKD. The CDR3 has 14 amino acids. CDR3 region: CAISPTANTGELFF. DNA of the CDR3: TGTGCCATCAGCCCGACAGCGAACACCGGGGAGCTGTTTTTT.